The 13 T cell receptor beta chains in this list originate from one sample, sequenced in a study of identical twins. TCRdb reprocessed the 5' RACE reads via MiXCR and lists one record per CDR3 protein. This table has some 97,000 distinct CDR3 sequences, 5.5% to 7% appearing once. Sequencing used memory T cells sorted from blood. These receptors all come from a woman aged 50 to 60 in good health.

This clonotype was counted at least ten times. This sequence joins TRBV12-3 or TRBV12-4 and TRBJ1-3; D may be TRBD1 (5 bases). CDR3 length equals 18 residues. V was trimmed by 2 bases and J by 0 bases, leaving 17 bases between them. The CDR3 nucleotides are TGTGCCAGCAGTTTATCGTCCCCCGGGGCCGACTCTGGAAACACCATATATTTT. Its protein is CASSLSSPGADSGNTIYF.

This clonotype was counted a few times. V is TRBV27 and J is TRBJ2-1, with 7 bases that match TRBD1. The germline gives CDR1 MNHEY, CDR2 SMNVEV (reference sequence). Trimming removed 3 bases from V and 9 bases from J; junction bases left unmatched: 2. This CDR3 spans 12 amino acids. The CDR3 here is CASSFPGGEQFF. As DNA, the CDR3 is TGTGCCAGCAGTTTTCCAGGGGGTGAGCAGTTCTTC.

The chain joins TRBV18 to TRBJ2-1; 7 bases line up with TRBD1. The ends lost 3 bases at V and 4 bases at J; junction bases unmatched: 6. The CDR3 runs to 15 residues. In germline, CDR1 is KGHSH, CDR2 LQKENI. CDR3 amino acids: CASSPLGQEYNEQFF. The CDR3 DNA is TGTGCCAGCTCACCCCTCGGACAGGAATACAATGAGCAGTTCTTC.

This clonotype has ten or more counts. The rearrangement links TRBV19 to TRBJ2-3, with a weak D call TRBD2 (6 bases). CDR1 is LNHDA and CDR2 is SQIVND in the germline V gene (reference sequence). This CDR3 comprises 15 residues. V shed 5 bases and J shed 2 bases, with 14 bases lying between them. CDR3 sequence reads: CASSPPGVPTDTQYF. In DNA, the CDR3 is TGTGCCAGTAGTCCCCCGGGAGTTCCCACAGATACGCAGTATTTT.

This clonotype was seen many times. V usage is TRBV2 and J usage is TRBJ2-7, with D unclear. V was trimmed by 4 bases and J by 1 base, leaving 11 bases between them. CDR1 and CDR2 from the germline V gene are SNHLY and FYNNEI. This CDR3 comprises 14 residues. The CDR3 DNA reads TGTGCCAGCAGTGCCGACGAGGAGTCCTACGAGCAGTACTTC. Translated, it gives CASSADEESYEQYF.

This clonotype was seen ten or more times. The chain has TRBV5-1 and TRBJ2-1; D gene uncertain. Germline CDR1 and CDR2: SGHRS and YFSETQ. The ends were cut back, 2 bases at V and 8 bases at J, with 8 bases in the middle. The CDR3 spans 12 residues. The CDR3 DNA reads as TGCGCCAGCAGCTTCCTCGGGCATGAGCAGTTCTTC. It encodes CASSFLGHEQFF.

This clonotype was observed at least ten times. V is TRBV10-3 and J is TRBJ2-5, with 11 bases aligning to TRBD1. CDR3 length equals 14 residues. In germline, CDR1 is ENHRY, CDR2 SYGVKD. V was clipped by 5 bases and J by 4 bases; unmatched bases: 3. Written as DNA, the CDR3 is TGTGCCATCAGTTCCGGGACAGGGGGAGAGACCCAGTACTTC. It is translated as CAISSGTGGETQYF.

This clonotype was seen at least ten times. CDR3 in DNA: TGTGCCAGCAGCTTAGCGGGAGGGGAGACCCAGTACTTC. Translation: CASSLAGGETQYF. The V gene is TRBV11-2, the J gene TRBJ2-5; 8 positions match TRBD2. Germline V CDR1 and CDR2: SGHAT, FQNNGV. The ends lost 1 base at V and 5 bases at J; junction bases unmatched: 0. CDR3 size: 13 residues.

This chain links TRBV4-2 with TRBJ2-5; 8 bases agree with TRBD2. There are 18 residues in the CDR3. Trimming took 1 base from V and 4 from J; bases not matched to a gene: 14. The germline gives CDR1 LGHNA, CDR2 YNFKEQ. DNA for the CDR3: TGTGCCAGCAGCCAAGGGGCGGGACGGGAGGGACGTCGAGAGACCCAGTACTTC. This gives the protein CASSQGAGREGRRETQYF.

This clonotype was counted only a few times. The chain combines TRBV7-9 with TRBJ2-1, with 7 bases fitting TRBD2. J was trimmed by 10 bases and V by 8 bases; bases with no gene match: 8. The CDR3 extends over 12 amino acids. Germline V gene lookup returns CDR1 SEHNR and CDR2 FQNEAQ (reference sequence). Written as DNA, the CDR3 is TGTGCCAGCGCGGGAGACCGTGGCGAGCAGTTCTTC. This codes for CASAGDRGEQFF.

This clonotype was recorded at least ten times. This chain links TRBV3-1 with TRBJ1-5, with D perhaps matching TRBD1 (5 bases). The germline gives CDR1 LGHDT, CDR2 YNNKEL (reference sequence). The CDR3 is 15 amino acids. With 1 base removed from V and 7 bases from J, the gap between germline ends came to 14 bases. The CDR3 loop reads CASSQGIGGNQPQHF. The DNA of the CDR3 is TGTGCCAGCAGCCAAGGGATCGGGGGGAACCAGCCCCAGCATTTT.

This clonotype was found many times. V is TRBV27 and J is TRBJ1-6, with 7 bases matching TRBD1. The V segment lost 4 bases and the J segment 7 bases; nucleotides outside the gene matches: 4. Germline CDR1 and CDR2: MNHEY and SMNVEV (reference sequence). This CDR3 spans 14 amino acids. The CDR3 DNA sequence: TGTGCCAGCAGTTCCTTACAGGGGAATTCACCCCTCCACTTT. It codes for CASSSLQGNSPLHF.

This chain connects TRBV24-1 to TRBJ2-2; D remains ambiguous. V lost 5 bases and J 4 bases, leaving 10 bases between the germline ends. Germline V lookup: CDR1 KGHDR, CDR2 SFDVKD. This CDR3 comprises 14 residues. CDR3 amino acids: CATSVTVGTGELFF. The DNA of the CDR3 is TGTGCCACCAGTGTCACAGTAGGCACCGGGGAGCTGTTTTTT.